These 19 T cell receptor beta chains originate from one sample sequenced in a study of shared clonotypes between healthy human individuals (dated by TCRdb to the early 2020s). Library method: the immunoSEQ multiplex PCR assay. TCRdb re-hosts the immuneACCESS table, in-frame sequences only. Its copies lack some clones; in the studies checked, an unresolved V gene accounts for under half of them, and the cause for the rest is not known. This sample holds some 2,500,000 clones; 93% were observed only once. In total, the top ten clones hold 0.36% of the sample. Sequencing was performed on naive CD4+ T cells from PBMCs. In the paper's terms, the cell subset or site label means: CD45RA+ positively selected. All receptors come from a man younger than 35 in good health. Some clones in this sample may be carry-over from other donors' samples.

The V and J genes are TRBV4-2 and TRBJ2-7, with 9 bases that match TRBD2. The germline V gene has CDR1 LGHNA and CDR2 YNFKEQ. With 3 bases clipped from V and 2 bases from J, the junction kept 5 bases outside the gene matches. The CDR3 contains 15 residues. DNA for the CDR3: TGTGCCAGCAGCCAGGCTAGCGGGATGACCTACGAGCAGTACTTC. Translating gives CASSQASGMTYEQYF.

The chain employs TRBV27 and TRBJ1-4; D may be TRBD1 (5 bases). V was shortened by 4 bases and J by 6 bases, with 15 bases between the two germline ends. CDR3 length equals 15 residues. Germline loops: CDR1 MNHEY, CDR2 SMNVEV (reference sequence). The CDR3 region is CASSYTGPGDEKLFF. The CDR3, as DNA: TGTGCCAGCAGTTACACAGGACCCGGCGATGAAAAACTGTTTTTT.

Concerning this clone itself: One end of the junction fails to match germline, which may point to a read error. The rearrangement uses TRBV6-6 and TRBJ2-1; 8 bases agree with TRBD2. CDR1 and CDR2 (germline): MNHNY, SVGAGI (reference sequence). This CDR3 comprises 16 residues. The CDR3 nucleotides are TGTGCCAGCAGTAACTCGCGGGAGGCCCTGAGGAATGAGCAGTTCTTC. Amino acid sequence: CASSNSREALRNEQFF.

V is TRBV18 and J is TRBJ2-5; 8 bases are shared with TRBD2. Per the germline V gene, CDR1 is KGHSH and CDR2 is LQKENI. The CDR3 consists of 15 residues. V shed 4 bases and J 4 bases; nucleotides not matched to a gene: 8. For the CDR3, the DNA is TGTGCCAGCTCACTGCGGTTAGCGGGATCAGAGACCCAGTACTTC. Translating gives CASSLRLAGSETQYF.

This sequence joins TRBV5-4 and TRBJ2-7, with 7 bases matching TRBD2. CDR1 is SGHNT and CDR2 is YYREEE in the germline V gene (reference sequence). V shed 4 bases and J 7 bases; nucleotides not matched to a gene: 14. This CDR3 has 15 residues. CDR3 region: CASSSPGLSGGEQYF. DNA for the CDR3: TGTGCCAGCAGCAGCCCGGGACTATCCGGGGGGGAGCAGTACTTC.

The CDR3 reads CASGPGTAYNSPLHF. The CDR3 DNA is TGTGCCAGCGGGCCGGGCACCGCCTATAATTCACCCCTCCACTTT. V usage is TRBV28 and J usage is TRBJ1-6; D remains ambiguous. There are 15 residues in the CDR3. Looked up from germline, CDR1 is MDHEN and CDR2 is SYDVKM. V was clipped by 8 bases and J by 2 bases, with 13 bases between them.

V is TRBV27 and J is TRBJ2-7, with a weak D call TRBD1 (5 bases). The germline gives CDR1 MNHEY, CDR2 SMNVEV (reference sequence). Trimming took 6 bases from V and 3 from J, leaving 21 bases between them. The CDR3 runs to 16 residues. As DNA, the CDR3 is TGTGCCAGCAGACTCAATGGGGCTATCTTCAACTACGAGCAGTACTTC. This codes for CASRLNGAIFNYEQYF.

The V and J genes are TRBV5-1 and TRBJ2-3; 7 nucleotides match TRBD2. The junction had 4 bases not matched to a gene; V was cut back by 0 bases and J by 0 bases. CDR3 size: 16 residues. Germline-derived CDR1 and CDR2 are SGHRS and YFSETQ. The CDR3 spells CASSLDISGSTDTQYF. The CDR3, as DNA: TGCGCCAGCAGCTTGGACATTAGCGGGAGCACAGATACGCAGTATTTT.

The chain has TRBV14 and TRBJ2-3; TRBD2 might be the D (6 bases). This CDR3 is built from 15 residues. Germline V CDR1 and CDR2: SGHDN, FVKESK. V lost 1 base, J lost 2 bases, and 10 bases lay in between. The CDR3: CASSQAVAVTDTQYF. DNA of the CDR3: TGTGCCAGCAGCCAAGCGGTAGCGGTCACAGATACGCAGTATTTT.

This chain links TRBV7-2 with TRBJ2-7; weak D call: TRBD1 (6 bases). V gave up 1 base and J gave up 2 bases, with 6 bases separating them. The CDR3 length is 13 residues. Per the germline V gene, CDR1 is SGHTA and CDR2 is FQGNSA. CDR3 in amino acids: CASSLGDTYEQYF. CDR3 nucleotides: TGTGCCAGCAGCTTAGGGGACACCTACGAGCAGTACTTC.

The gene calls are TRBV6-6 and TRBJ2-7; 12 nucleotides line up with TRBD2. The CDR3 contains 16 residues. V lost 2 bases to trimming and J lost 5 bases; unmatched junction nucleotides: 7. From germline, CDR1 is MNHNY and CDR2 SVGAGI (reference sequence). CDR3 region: CASSYLAGGVMNEQYF. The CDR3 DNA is TGTGCCAGCAGTTACCTAGCGGGAGGGGTGATGAACGAGCAGTACTTC.

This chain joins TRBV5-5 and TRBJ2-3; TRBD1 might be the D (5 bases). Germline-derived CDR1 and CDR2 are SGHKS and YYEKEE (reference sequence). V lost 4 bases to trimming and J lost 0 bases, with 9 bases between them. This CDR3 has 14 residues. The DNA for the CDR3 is TGTGCCAGCAGCGACAGAGCTAGCACAGATACGCAGTATTTT. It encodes CASSDRASTDTQYF.

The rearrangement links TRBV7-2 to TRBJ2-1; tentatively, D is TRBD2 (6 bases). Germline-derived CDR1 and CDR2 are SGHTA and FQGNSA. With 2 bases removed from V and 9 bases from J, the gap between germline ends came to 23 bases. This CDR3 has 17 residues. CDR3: CASSLFSSGTYPPEQFF. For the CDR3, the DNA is TGTGCCAGCAGCTTATTCTCTTCGGGGACTTATCCCCCTGAGCAGTTCTTC.

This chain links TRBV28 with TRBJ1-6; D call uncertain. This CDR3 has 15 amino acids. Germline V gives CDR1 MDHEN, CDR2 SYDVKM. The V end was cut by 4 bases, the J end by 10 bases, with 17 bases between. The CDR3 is CASSSPLNGRSPLHF. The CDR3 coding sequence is TGTGCCAGCAGTTCACCATTAAACGGACGCTCACCCCTCCACTTT.

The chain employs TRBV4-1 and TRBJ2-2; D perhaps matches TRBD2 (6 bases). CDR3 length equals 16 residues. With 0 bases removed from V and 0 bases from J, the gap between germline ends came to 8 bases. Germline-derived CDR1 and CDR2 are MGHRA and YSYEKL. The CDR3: CASSQDPGANTGELFF. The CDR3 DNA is TGCGCCAGCAGCCAAGACCCGGGGGCGAACACCGGGGAGCTGTTTTTT.

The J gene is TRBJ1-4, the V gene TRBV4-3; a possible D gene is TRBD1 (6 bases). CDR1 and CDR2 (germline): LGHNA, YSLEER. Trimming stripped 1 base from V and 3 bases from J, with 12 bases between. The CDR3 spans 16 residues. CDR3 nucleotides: TGCGCCAGCAGCCAAGTCAGGGGTTCGGCTAATGAAAAACTGTTTTTT. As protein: CASSQVRGSANEKLFF.

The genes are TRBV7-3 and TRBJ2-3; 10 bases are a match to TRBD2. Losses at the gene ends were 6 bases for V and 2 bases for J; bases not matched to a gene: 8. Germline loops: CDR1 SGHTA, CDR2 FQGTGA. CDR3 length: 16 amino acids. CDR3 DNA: TGTGCCAGCAGGCCTGGCCTAGCGGGAGTCACAGATACGCAGTATTTT. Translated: CASRPGLAGVTDTQYF.

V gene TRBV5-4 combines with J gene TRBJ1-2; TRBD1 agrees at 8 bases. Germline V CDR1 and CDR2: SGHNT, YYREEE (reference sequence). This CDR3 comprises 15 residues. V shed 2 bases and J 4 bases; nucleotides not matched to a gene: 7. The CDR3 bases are TGTGCCAGCAGCTTTCCAGGGGGCGCCCCCTATGGCTACACCTTC. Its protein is CASSFPGGAPYGYTF.

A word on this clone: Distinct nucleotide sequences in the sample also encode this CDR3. This chain's CDR3 is CSGGDYEQYF. DNA for the CDR3: TGCAGCGGAGGGGACTACGAGCAGTACTTC. The V gene is TRBV29-1, the J gene TRBJ2-7; D possibly uses TRBD1 or TRBD2 (5 bases each). The CDR3 has 10 amino acids. V lost 7 bases, J lost 3 bases, and 7 bases lay in between. Per the germline V gene, CDR1 is SQVTM and CDR2 is ANQGSEA.